This T cell receptor beta chain derives from a study of blood T cell repertoires in COVID-19. About the research overall: Nucleic acid was either cDNA or gDNA, and it came from T cells, B-cell-depleted T cells, or PBMCs.

TCRdb's copy holds only in-frame clones and misses some; the assay was immunoSEQ multiplex PCR. The sample contains about 210,000 clones, around 89% of which appear only once. This CDR3 contains 14 residues. The V segment lost 5 bases and the J segment 4 bases; nucleotides outside the gene matches: 5. Germline V gene sequence: CDR1 SGHTA, CDR2 FQGNSA. The V gene is TRBV7-2, the J gene TRBJ1-1; TRBD1 matches 9 bases. Specimen: peripheral blood. This clonotype was obtained from a man aged 65-85 years with acute or convalescent COVID-19. The CDR3 loop is CASSATGGGTEAFF. CDR3 DNA sequence: TGTGCCAGCAGCGCGACAGGGGGTGGCACTGAAGCTTTCTTT.